Sequencing of this T cell receptor (beta chain) was carried out in a study of blood T cell repertoires in COVID-19. CDR3 size: 13 residues. CDR1 and CDR2 from the germline V gene are KGHSH and LQKENI. V was trimmed by 3 bases and J by 7 bases, leaving 10 bases between them. Data came from immunoSEQ multiplex PCR; TCRdb stores just in-frame clones and leaves some out. The table includes roughly 110,000 clones, approximately 90% detected once. The chain employs TRBV18 and TRBJ1-5; D unresolved. The sample taken for sequencing was peripheral blood. The source of this sequence is a man aged 45-65 years with active or convalescent COVID-19. In DNA, the CDR3 is TGTGCCAGCTCACCTGATTGGAGCCAGCCCCAGCATTTT. Encoded protein: CASSPDWSQPQHF.